This T cell receptor beta chain is from a study of Graves' ophthalmopathy and Graves' hyperthyroidism. The study amplified TCR beta CDR3 regions using RNA transcripts. The first-round RT-PCR employed HTBI primers together with the Qiagen OneStep RT-PCR kit. A multiplex PCR was then performed as the second round. TCRdb ran MiXCR on the multiplex PCR reads and lists one entry per CDR3 protein. The table includes fewer than 70,000 distinct CDR3 sequences, roughly half detected once. At least ten counts were recorded for this clonotype. The sequenced sample consisted of peripheral blood. This clonotype was obtained from an adult woman with Graves' ophthalmopathy.

CDR3: CSALPGGWGEQYF. DNA for the CDR3: TGCAGTGCCCTCCCGGGAGGTTGGGGCGAGCAGTACTTC. J is TRBJ2-7 and V is TRBV20-1, with 7 bases identical to TRBD2. CDR1 and CDR2 from the germline V gene are DFQATT and SNEGSKA (reference sequence). Germline trimming cut 6 bases from V and 6 bases from J; bases unmatched to any gene: 11. CDR3 size: 13 residues.